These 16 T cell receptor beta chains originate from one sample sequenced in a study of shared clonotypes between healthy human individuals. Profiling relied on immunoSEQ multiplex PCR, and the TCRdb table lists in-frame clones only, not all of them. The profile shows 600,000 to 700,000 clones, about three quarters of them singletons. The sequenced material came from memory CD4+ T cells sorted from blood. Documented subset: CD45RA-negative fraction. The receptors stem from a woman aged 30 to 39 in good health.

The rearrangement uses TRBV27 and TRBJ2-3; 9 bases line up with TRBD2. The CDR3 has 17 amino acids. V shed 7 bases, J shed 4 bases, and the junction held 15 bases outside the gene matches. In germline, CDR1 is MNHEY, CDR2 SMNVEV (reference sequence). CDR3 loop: CASIPRWAGGWADTQYF. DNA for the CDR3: TGTGCCAGCATCCCGAGGTGGGCGGGAGGGTGGGCAGATACGCAGTATTTT.

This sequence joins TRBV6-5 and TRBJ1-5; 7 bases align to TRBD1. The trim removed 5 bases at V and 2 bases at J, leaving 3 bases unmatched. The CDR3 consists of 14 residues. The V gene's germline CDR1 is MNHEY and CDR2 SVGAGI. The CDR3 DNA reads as TGTGCCAGCAGTCCCAGGGGGGGCAATCAGCCCCAGCATTTT. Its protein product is CASSPRGGNQPQHF.

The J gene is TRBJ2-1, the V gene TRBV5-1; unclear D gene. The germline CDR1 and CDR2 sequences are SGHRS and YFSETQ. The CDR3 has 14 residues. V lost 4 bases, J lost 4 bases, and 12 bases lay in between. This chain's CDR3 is CASSPSAEYNEQFF. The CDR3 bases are TGCGCCAGCAGCCCCAGCGCGGAGTACAATGAGCAGTTCTTC.

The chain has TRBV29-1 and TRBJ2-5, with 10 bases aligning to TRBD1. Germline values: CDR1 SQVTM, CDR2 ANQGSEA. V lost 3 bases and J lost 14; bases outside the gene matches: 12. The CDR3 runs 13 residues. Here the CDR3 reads CSVEGVIGTGVYF. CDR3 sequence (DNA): TGCAGCGTTGAGGGGGTGATAGGGACAGGGGTATACTTC.

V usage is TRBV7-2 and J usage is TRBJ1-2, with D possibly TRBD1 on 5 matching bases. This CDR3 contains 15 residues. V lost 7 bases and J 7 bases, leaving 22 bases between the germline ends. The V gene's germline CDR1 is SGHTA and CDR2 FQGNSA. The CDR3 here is CASIERWWGVSGYTF. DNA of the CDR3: TGTGCCAGCATCGAAAGGTGGTGGGGGGTTAGTGGCTACACCTTC. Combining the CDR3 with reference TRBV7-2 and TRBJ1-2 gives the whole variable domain GAGVSQSPSNKVTEKGKDVELRCDPISGHTALYWYRQSLGQGLEFLIYFQGNSAPDKSGLPSDRFSAERTGGSVSTLTIQRTQQEDSAVYLCASIERWWGVSGYTFGSGTRLTVV.

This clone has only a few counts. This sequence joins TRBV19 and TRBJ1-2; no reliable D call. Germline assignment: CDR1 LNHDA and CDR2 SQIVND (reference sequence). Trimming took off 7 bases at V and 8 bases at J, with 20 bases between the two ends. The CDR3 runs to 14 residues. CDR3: CASNPGSNRWGYTF. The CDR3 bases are TGTGCCAGTAATCCGGGCAGCAACCGGTGGGGCTACACCTTC.

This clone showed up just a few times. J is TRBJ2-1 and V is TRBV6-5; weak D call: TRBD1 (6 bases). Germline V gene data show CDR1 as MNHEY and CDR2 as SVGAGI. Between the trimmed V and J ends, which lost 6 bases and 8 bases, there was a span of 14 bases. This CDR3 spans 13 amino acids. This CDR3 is CASRRQDGDEQFF. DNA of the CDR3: TGTGCCAGCAGGAGACAGGATGGGGATGAGCAGTTCTTC.

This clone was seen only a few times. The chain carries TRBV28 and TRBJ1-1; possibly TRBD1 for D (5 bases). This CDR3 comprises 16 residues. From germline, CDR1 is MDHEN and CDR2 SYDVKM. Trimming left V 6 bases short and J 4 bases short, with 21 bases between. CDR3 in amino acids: CASSRNGAFGATEAFF. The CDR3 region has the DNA TGTGCCAGCAGCCGAAATGGGGCGTTCGGTGCCACTGAAGCTTTCTTT.

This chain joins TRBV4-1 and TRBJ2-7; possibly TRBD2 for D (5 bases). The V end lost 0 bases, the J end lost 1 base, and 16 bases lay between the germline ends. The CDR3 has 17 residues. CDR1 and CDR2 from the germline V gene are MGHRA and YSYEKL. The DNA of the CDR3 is TGCGCCAGCAGCCAAGACCCTTCCGGGATGGGGTCCTACGAGCAGTACTTC. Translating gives CASSQDPSGMGSYEQYF.

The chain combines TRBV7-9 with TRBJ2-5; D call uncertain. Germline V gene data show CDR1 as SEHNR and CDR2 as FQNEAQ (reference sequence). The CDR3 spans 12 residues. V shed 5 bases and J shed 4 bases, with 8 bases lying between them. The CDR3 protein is CASSEPLETQYF. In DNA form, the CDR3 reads TGTGCCAGCAGCGAACCCCTAGAGACCCAGTACTTC.

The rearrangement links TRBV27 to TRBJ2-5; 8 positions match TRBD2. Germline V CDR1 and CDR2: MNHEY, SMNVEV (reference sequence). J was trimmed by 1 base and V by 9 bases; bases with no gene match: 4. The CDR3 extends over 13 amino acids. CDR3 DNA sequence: TGTGCCAGTACCACTAGCGGCCAAGAGACCCAGTACTTC. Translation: CASTTSGQETQYF.

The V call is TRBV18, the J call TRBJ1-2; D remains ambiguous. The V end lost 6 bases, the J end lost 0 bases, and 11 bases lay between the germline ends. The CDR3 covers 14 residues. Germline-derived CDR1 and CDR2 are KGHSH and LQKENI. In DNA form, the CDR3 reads TGTGCCAGCTCGCCCTTTCTAGCTAACTATGGCTACACCTTC. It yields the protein CASSPFLANYGYTF. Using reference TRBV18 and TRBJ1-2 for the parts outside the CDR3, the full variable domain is NAGVMQNPRHLVRRRGQEARLRCSPMKGHSHVYWYRQLPEEGLKFMVYLQKENIIDESGMPKERFSAEFPKEGPSILRIQQVVRGDSAAYFCASSPFLANYGYTFGSGTRLTVV.

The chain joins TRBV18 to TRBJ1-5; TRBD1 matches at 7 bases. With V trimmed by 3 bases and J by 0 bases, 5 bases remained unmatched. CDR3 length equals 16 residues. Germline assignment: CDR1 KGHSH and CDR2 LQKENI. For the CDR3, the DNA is TGTGCCAGCTCACCCGGGACAGCTTATAGCAATCAGCCCCAGCATTTT. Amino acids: CASSPGTAYSNQPQHF. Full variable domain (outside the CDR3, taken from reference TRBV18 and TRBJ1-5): NAGVMQNPRHLVRRRGQEARLRCSPMKGHSHVYWYRQLPEEGLKFMVYLQKENIIDESGMPKERFSAEFPKEGPSILRIQQVVRGDSAAYFCASSPGTAYSNQPQHFGDGTRLSIL.

The CDR3 loop is CSARAPNGYTF. The CDR3 nucleotides read TGCAGTGCTAGGGCTCCGAATGGCTACACCTTC. The V gene is TRBV20-1, the J gene TRBJ1-2; D not certain. From germline, CDR1 is DFQATT and CDR2 SNEGSKA (reference sequence). Trimming took 3 bases from V and 6 from J, leaving 8 bases between them. The CDR3 length is 11 residues.

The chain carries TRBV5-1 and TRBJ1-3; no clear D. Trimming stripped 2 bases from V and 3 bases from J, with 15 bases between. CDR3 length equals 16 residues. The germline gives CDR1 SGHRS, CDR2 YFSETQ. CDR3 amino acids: CASSLDVSGGGNTIYF. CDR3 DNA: TGCGCCAGCAGCTTAGATGTTTCGGGTGGTGGAAACACCATATATTTT.

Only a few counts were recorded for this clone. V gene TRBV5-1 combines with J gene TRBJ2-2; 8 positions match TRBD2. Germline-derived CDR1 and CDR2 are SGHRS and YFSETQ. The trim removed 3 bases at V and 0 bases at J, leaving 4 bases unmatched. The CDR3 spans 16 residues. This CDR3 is CASSSQTSANTGELFF. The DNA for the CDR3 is TGCGCCAGCAGCTCCCAGACTAGCGCGAACACCGGGGAGCTGTTTTTT.